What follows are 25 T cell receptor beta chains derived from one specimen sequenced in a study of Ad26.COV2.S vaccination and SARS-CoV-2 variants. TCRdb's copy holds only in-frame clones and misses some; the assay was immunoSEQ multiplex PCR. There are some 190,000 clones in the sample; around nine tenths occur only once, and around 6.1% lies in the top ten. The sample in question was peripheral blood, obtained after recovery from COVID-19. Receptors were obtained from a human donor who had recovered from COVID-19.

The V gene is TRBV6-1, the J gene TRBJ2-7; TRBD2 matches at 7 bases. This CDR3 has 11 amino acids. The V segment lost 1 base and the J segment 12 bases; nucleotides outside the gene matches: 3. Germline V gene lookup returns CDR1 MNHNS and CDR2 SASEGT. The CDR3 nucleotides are TGTGCCAGCAGTGAAGTGGGAGGGAGGTACTTC. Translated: CASSEVGGRYF.

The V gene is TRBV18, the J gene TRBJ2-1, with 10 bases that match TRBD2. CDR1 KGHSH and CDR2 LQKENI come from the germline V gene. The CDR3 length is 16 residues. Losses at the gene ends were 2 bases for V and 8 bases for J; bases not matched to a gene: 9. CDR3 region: CASSPGQRGGLDEQFF. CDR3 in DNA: TGTGCCAGCTCACCAGGCCAGCGGGGGGGTTTGGATGAGCAGTTCTTC. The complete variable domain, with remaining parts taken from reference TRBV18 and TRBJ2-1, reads NAGVMQNPRHLVRRRGQEARLRCSPMKGHSHVYWYRQLPEEGLKFMVYLQKENIIDESGMPKERFSAEFPKEGPSILRIQQVVRGDSAAYFCASSPGQRGGLDEQFFGPGTRLTVL.

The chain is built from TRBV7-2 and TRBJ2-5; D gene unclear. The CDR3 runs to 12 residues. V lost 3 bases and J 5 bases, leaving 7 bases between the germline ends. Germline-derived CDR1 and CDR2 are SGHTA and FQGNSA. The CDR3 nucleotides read TGTGCCAGCAGCTTCGGCCCCGAGACCCAGTACTTC. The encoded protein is CASSFGPETQYF.

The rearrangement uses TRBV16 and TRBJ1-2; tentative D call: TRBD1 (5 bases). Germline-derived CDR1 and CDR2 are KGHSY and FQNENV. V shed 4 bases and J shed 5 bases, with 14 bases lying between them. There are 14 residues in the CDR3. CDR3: CASSPSDIGYGYTF. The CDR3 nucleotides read TGTGCCAGCAGCCCGTCGGACATCGGGTATGGCTACACCTTC.

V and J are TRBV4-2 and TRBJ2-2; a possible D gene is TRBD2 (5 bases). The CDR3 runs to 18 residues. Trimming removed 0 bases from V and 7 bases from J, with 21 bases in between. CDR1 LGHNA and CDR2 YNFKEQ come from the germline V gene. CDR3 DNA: TGTGCCAGCAGCCAAGATGAGTGGACTTCCGACTTGGTCGGGGAGCTGTTTTTT. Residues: CASSQDEWTSDLVGELFF.

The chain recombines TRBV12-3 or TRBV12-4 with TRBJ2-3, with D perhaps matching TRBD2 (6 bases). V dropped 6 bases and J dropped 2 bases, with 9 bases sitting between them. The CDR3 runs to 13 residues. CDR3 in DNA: TGTGCCAGCAGACTGGACTACACAGATACGCAGTATTTT. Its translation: CASRLDYTDTQYF.

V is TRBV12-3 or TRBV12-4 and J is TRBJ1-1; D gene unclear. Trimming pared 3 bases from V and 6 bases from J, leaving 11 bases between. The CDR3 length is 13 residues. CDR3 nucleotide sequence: TGTGCCAGCAGTTTGGAGCCAAGCGCTGAAGCTTTCTTT. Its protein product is CASSLEPSAEAFF.

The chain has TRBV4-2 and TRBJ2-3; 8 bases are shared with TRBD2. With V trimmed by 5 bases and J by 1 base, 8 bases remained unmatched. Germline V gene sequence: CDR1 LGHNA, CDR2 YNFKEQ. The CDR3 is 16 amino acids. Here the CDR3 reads CASSGRSGKRTDTQYF. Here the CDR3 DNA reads TGTGCCAGCAGCGGACGTAGCGGGAAGCGCACAGATACGCAGTATTTT.

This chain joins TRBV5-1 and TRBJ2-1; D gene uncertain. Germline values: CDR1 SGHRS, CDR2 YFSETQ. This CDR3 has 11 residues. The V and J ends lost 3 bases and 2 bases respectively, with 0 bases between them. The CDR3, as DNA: TGCGCCAGCAGCTCCTACAATGAGCAGTTCTTC. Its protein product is CASSSYNEQFF.

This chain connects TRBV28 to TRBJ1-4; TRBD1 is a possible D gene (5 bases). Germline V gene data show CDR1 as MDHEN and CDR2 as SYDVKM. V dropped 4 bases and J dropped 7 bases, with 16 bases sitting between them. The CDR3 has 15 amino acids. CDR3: CASSSLRGVGEKLFF. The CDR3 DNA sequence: TGTGCCAGCAGTTCGTTGAGGGGAGTGGGTGAAAAACTGTTTTTT.

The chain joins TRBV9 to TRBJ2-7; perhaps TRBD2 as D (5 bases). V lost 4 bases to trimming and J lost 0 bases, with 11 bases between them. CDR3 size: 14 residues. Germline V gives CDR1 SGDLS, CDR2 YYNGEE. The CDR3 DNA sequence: TGTGCCAGCAGCAGAGGACGGGGCTCCTACGAGCAGTACTTC. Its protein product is CASSRGRGSYEQYF.

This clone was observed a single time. The CDR3: CSVGADWGYTF. The CDR3 coding sequence is TGCAGCGTTGGTGCCGACTGGGGCTACACCTTC. The chain joins TRBV29-1 to TRBJ1-2; no clear D gene. CDR1 and CDR2 (germline): SQVTM, ANQGSEA. Between the trimmed V and J ends, which lost 4 bases and 8 bases, there was a span of 11 bases. The CDR3 has 11 amino acids.

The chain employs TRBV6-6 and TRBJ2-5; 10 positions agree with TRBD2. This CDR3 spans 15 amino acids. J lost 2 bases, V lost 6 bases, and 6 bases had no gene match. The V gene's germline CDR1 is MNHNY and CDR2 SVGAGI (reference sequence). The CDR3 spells CASSRPTSGQETQYF. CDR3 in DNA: TGTGCCAGCAGCCGCCCGACTAGCGGGCAAGAGACCCAGTACTTC.

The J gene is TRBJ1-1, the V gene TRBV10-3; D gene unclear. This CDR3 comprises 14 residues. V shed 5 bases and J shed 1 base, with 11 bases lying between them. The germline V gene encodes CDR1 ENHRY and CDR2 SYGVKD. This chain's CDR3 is CAISLLGGNTEAFF. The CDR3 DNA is TGTGCCATCAGTCTCCTAGGTGGGAACACTGAAGCTTTCTTT.

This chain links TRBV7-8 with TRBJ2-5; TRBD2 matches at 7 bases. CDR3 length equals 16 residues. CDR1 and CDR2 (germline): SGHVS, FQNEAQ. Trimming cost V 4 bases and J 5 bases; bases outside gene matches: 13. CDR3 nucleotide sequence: TGTGCCAGCAGCTCCTCATCGCTAGCGGCTAGGGAGACCCAGTACTTC. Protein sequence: CASSSSSLAARETQYF.

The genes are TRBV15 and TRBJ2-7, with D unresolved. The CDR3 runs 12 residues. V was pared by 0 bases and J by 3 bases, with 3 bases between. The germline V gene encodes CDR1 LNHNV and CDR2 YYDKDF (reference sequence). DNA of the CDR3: TGTGCCACCAGCAGAGATCACTACGAGCAGTACTTC. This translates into CATSRDHYEQYF.

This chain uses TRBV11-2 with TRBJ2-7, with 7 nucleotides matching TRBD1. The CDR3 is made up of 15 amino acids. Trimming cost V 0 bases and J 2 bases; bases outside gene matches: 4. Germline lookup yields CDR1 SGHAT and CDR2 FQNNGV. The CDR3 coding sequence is TGTGCCAGCAGCTTAGAGGGCACAGGGGCCTACGAGCAGTACTTC. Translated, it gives CASSLEGTGAYEQYF. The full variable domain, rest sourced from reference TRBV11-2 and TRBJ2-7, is EAGVAQSPRYKIIEKRQSVAFWCNPISGHATLYWYQQILGQGPKLLIQFQNNGVVDDSQLPKDRFSAERLKGVDSTLKIQPAKLEDSAVYLCASSLEGTGAYEQYFGPGTRLTVT.

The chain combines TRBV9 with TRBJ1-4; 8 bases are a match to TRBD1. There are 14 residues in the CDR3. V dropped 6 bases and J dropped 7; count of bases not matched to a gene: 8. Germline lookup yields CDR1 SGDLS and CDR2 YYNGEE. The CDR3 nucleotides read TGTGCCAGCAATACAGGGGGATGGAGTGAAAAACTGTTTTTT. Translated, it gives CASNTGGWSEKLFF. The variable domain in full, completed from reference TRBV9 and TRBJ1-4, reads DSGVTQTPKHLITATGQRVTLRCSPRSGDLSVYWYQQSLDQGLQFLIQYYNGEERAKGNILERFSAQQFPDLHSELNLSSLELGDSALYFCASNTGGWSEKLFFGSGTQLSVL.

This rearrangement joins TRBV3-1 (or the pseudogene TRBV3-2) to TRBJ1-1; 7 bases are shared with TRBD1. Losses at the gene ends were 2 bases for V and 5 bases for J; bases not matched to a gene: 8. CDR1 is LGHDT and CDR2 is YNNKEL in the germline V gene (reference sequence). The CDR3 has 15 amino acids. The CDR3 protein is CASSQSPGGWTEAFF. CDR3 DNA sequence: TGTGCCAGCAGCCAATCCCCAGGGGGATGGACTGAAGCTTTCTTT.

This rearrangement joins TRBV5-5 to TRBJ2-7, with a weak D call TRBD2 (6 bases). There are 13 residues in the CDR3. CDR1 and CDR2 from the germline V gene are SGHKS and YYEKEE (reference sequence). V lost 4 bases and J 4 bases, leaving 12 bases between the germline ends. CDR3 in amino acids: CASSVPGVYEQYF. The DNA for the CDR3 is TGTGCCAGCAGCGTCCCGGGGGTGTACGAGCAGTACTTC.

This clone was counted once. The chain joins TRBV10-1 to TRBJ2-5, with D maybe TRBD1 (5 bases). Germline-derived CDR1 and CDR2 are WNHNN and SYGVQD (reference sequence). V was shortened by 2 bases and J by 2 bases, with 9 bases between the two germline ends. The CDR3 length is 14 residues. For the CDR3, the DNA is TGCGCCAGCAGTGAGGACAGATTGCAAGAGACCCAGTACTTC. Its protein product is CASSEDRLQETQYF.

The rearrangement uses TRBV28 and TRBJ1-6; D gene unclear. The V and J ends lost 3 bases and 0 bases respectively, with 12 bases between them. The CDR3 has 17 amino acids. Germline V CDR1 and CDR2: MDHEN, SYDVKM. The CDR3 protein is CASSLRGSNSYNSPLHF. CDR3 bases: TGTGCCAGCAGTTTGCGTGGGAGCAACTCCTATAATTCACCCCTCCACTTT. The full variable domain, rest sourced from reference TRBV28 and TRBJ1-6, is DVKVTQSSRYLVKRTGEKVFLECVQDMDHENMFWYRQDPGLGLRLIYFSYDVKMKEKGDIPEGYSVSREKKERFSLILESASTNQTSMYLCASSLRGSNSYNSPLHFGNGTRLTVT.

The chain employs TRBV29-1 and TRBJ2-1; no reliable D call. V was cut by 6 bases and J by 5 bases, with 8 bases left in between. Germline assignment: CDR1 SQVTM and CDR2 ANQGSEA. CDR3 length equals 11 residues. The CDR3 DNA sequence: TGCAGCGTCCAAAAGGACAATGAGCAGTTCTTC. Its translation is CSVQKDNEQFF.

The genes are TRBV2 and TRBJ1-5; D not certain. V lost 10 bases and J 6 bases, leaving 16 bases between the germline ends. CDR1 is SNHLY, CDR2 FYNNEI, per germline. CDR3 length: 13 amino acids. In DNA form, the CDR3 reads TGTGCCACGTCCGGGCTCGTCGGTCAGCCCCAGCATTTT. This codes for CATSGLVGQPQHF. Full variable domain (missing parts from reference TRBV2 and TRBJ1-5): EPEVTQTPSHQVTQMGQEVILRCVPISNHLYFYWYRQILGQKVEFLVSFYNNEISEKSEIFDDQFSVERPDGSNFTLKIRSTKLEDSAMYFCATSGLVGQPQHFGDGTRLSIL.

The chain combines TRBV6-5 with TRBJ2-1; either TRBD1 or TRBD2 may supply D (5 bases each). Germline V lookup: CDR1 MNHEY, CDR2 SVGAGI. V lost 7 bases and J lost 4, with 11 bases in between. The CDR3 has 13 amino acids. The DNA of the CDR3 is TGTGCCAGCACCCTGGGACCGTACAATGAGCAGTTCTTC. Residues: CASTLGPYNEQFF.